One sample yielded the 30 T cell receptor beta chains listed below, sequenced in a study of blood T cell repertoires in COVID-19. Sequenced by immunoSEQ multiplex PCR; TCRdb stores in-frame clones only, minus some. The data contain 150,000 or so clones, about 88% of them singletons. The sample consisted of peripheral blood. These receptors were obtained from a man between 60 and 75 years old with active or convalescent COVID-19.

In this sample, this clone turned up a few times. The chain is built from TRBV5-1 and TRBJ1-1, with D perhaps TRBD1 (6 bases). Germline values: CDR1 SGHRS, CDR2 YFSETQ. Trimming pared 3 bases from V and 4 bases from J, leaving 13 bases between. This CDR3 has 14 residues. The CDR3, as DNA: TGCGCCAGCAGCTGGGATGGGGGCGGCACTGAAGCTTTCTTT. It specifies CASSWDGGGTEAFF.

This clone was observed once. This sequence joins TRBV5-1 and TRBJ2-7; TRBD2 matches at 10 bases. The V gene end was trimmed by 4 bases and the J gene end by 4 bases; junction bases not matched to a gene: 11. Germline CDR1 and CDR2: SGHRS and YFSETQ. This CDR3 is 16 amino acids long. The CDR3 spells CASSPDPGTSDYEQYF. Here the CDR3 DNA reads TGCGCCAGCAGCCCGGACCCCGGGACTAGCGATTACGAGCAGTACTTC.

The V and J genes are TRBV2 and TRBJ1-5; D perhaps matches TRBD1 (6 bases). Germline CDR1 and CDR2: SNHLY and FYNNEI. Trimming pared 3 bases from V and 6 bases from J, leaving 9 bases between. There are 13 residues in the CDR3. The CDR3 loop reads CASSETGPQPQHF. In DNA form, the CDR3 reads TGTGCCAGCAGTGAGACAGGTCCTCAGCCCCAGCATTTT.

The V gene is TRBV5-1, the J gene TRBJ1-2, with D tentatively TRBD1 (6 bases). V dropped 0 bases and J dropped 5 bases, with 17 bases sitting between them. Looked up from germline, CDR1 is SGHRS and CDR2 is YFSETQ. The CDR3 totals 16 residues. CDR3 sequence: CASSLAGDIRGYGYTF. The CDR3, as DNA: TGCGCCAGCAGCTTGGCCGGGGACATCCGAGGGTATGGCTACACCTTC.

For the CDR3, the DNA is TGTGCCAGCAGCCTGGGTCAGGGTGTTGGCTACACCTTC. Translating gives CASSLGQGVGYTF. This sequence joins TRBV11-2 and TRBJ1-2; weak D call: TRBD1 (5 bases). Trimming left V 5 bases short and J 7 bases short, with 14 bases between. The germline CDR1 and CDR2 sequences are SGHAT and FQNNGV. This CDR3 spans 13 amino acids.

The chain joins TRBV2 to TRBJ2-7; 10 nucleotides align to TRBD1. CDR1 is SNHLY and CDR2 is FYNNEI in the germline V gene. V dropped 6 bases and J dropped 5; count of bases not matched to a gene: 10. There are 15 residues in the CDR3. The CDR3 sequence is CASREDRGGYNEQYF. The CDR3 DNA follows: TGTGCCAGCAGGGAGGACAGGGGGGGTTATAACGAGCAGTACTTC.

The CDR3 coding sequence is TGTGCCAGCAGCCCCACCTGGGCATCGCATTCACCCCTCCACTTT. This codes for CASSPTWASHSPLHF. The chain carries TRBV3-1 (or the pseudogene TRBV3-2) and TRBJ1-6; no firm D call. Germline CDR1 reads LGHDT; CDR2 reads YNNKEL (reference sequence). V shed 4 bases and J shed 8 bases, with 15 bases lying between them. This CDR3 comprises 15 residues.

The J gene is TRBJ1-6, the V gene TRBV10-3; D remains unclear. This CDR3 comprises 16 residues. Germline CDR1 ENHRY, CDR2 SYGVKD. Trimming pared 10 bases from V and 4 bases from J, leaving 20 bases between. The CDR3 bases are TGTGCCACCACCAGCGGTTCGGGCTCATATAATTCACCCCTCCACTTT. This sequence encodes CATTSGSGSYNSPLHF.

The gene calls are TRBV3-1 (or the pseudogene TRBV3-2) and TRBJ2-1; the match to TRBD2 covers 13 bases. This CDR3 spans 18 amino acids. J was trimmed by 0 bases and V by 3 bases; bases with no gene match: 5. The germline V gene encodes CDR1 LGHDT and CDR2 YNNKEL (reference sequence). This CDR3 is CASSHTSGGASSYNEQFF. CDR3 in DNA: TGTGCCAGCAGCCATACTAGCGGGGGGGCAAGCTCCTACAATGAGCAGTTCTTC.

The chain carries TRBV11-3 and TRBJ1-2, with no clear D. Germline V gene data show CDR1 as SGHNT and CDR2 as YENEEA. CDR3 length: 14 residues. Trimming took off 1 base at V and 4 bases at J, with 10 bases between the two ends. The DNA for the CDR3 is TGTGCCAGCAGCTTAGCGTCCTTACTCTATGGCTACACCTTC. Translated, it gives CASSLASLLYGYTF.

The genes are TRBV12-3 or TRBV12-4 and TRBJ2-7, with D possibly TRBD2 on 5 matching bases. This CDR3 is built from 13 residues. The V gene lost 4 bases and the J gene lost 3 bases, with 10 bases spanning the gap. CDR3 nucleotides: TGTGCCAGCAGTTCCGGGATCCTCTACGAGCAGTACTTC. This translates into CASSSGILYEQYF.

The chain carries TRBV3-1 (or the pseudogene TRBV3-2) and TRBJ1-2, with TRBD1 matching over 8 bases. The CDR3 loop spans 16 amino acids. V dropped 4 bases and J dropped 8; count of bases not matched to a gene: 15. Germline CDR1 reads LGHDT; CDR2 reads YNNKEL (reference sequence). For the CDR3, the DNA is TGTGCCAGCAGCCTCAAACTCGGGACAGGTGGTTGGGGCTACACCTTC. Its protein product is CASSLKLGTGGWGYTF.

This clone was picked up one time. This sequence joins TRBV20-1 and TRBJ1-2; D is undetermined. The CDR3 runs to 11 residues. The V end was cut by 3 bases, the J end by 3 bases, with 5 bases between. Germline loops: CDR1 DFQATT, CDR2 SNEGSKA (reference sequence). The CDR3 sequence: CSASPDYGYTF. The CDR3 DNA sequence: TGCAGTGCTAGTCCCGACTATGGCTACACCTTC.

J is TRBJ1-3 and V is TRBV7-8, with D maybe TRBD1 (5 bases). Trimming shortened V by 0 bases and J by 0 bases, and 15 bases separated the two germline ends. The germline gives CDR1 SGHVS, CDR2 FQNEAQ. The CDR3 consists of 18 residues. The CDR3 DNA is TGTGCCAGCAGCTTAGCCGCGCGCGGGGGTCTCTCTGGAAACACCATATATTTT. It yields the protein CASSLAARGGLSGNTIYF.

The rearrangement uses TRBV13 and TRBJ1-2; 8 bases are a match to TRBD1. Per the germline V gene, CDR1 is PRHDT and CDR2 is FYEKMQ (reference sequence). The CDR3 length is 15 residues. V shed 5 bases and J 2 bases; nucleotides not matched to a gene: 7. CDR3: CASSRTGLFNYGYTF. The CDR3 nucleotides are TGTGCCAGCAGCCGGACAGGGCTGTTCAACTATGGCTACACCTTC.

The chain carries TRBV4-2 and TRBJ2-3, with D uncertain. Per germline, CDR1 LGHNA and CDR2 YNFKEQ. Trimming left V 1 base short and J 6 bases short, with 11 bases between. This CDR3 spans 14 amino acids. The CDR3 reads CASSQGLLGDTQYF. The CDR3 DNA reads as TGTGCCAGCAGCCAAGGTCTTCTCGGGGATACGCAGTATTTT.

The genes are TRBV18 and TRBJ1-1; TRBD1 agrees at 9 bases. CDR1 and CDR2 (germline): KGHSH, LQKENI. CDR3 length: 16 amino acids. J gave up 1 base and V 7 bases, and 10 bases lay outside the gene matches. This CDR3 is CASFNRTGGKNTEAFF. The CDR3 coding sequence is TGTGCCAGCTTCAACCGCACAGGGGGCAAGAACACTGAAGCTTTCTTT.

J is TRBJ1-6 and V is TRBV19; the match to TRBD1 covers 8 bases. CDR1 LNHDA and CDR2 SQIVND come from the germline V gene (reference sequence). V was clipped by 5 bases and J by 8 bases; unmatched bases: 5. The CDR3 runs to 14 residues. The CDR3 sequence: CASSASGGYSPLHF. The DNA of the CDR3 is TGTGCCAGTAGTGCGTCAGGGGGCTATTCACCCCTCCACTTT.

The chain is built from TRBV4-1 and TRBJ2-2, with 7 bases identical to TRBD1. The CDR3 sequence is 15 residues long. Germline loops: CDR1 MGHRA, CDR2 YSYEKL. V trimming: 3 bases; J trimming: 2 bases; junction bases outside the gene matches: 3. Here the CDR3 DNA reads TGCGCCAGCAGCCAGGGGACAGTTAACACCGGGGAGCTGTTTTTT. Translating it yields CASSQGTVNTGELFF.

The genes are TRBV5-6 and TRBJ1-2; 10 nucleotides line up with TRBD1. This CDR3 spans 16 amino acids. From germline, CDR1 is SGHDT and CDR2 YYEEEE. Trimming cost V 2 bases and J 4 bases; bases outside gene matches: 8. In DNA, the CDR3 is TGTGCCAGCAGCTTACCCGAGGGACAGGGGCTCTATGGCTACACCTTC. This sequence encodes CASSLPEGQGLYGYTF.

The chain employs TRBV6-6 and TRBJ1-1; a weak D match, TRBD1 (5 bases). Germline assignment: CDR1 MNHNY and CDR2 SVGAGI (reference sequence). V was pared by 8 bases and J by 7 bases, with 14 bases between. The CDR3 totals 12 residues. CDR3 DNA: TGTGCCAGCTCGTTAGGGGAAGTTGAAGCTTTCTTT. Residues: CASSLGEVEAFF.

The chain combines TRBV6-5 with TRBJ1-1, with D unresolved. The germline gives CDR1 MNHEY, CDR2 SVGAGI. Trimming pared 8 bases from V and 2 bases from J, leaving 6 bases between. The CDR3 consists of 11 residues. The CDR3 loop reads CASVGNTEAFF. CDR3 in DNA: TGTGCCAGCGTCGGTAACACTGAAGCTTTCTTT.

The V call is TRBV7-9, the J call TRBJ1-1, with D uncertain. The CDR3 runs 14 residues. With 3 bases removed from V and 4 bases from J, the gap between germline ends came to 12 bases. Germline CDR1 reads SEHNR; CDR2 reads FQNEAQ (reference sequence). CDR3 nucleotide sequence: TGTGCCAGCAGCTTTTCCTCACAGTCCACTGAAGCTTTCTTT. It is translated as CASSFSSQSTEAFF.

The J gene is TRBJ1-4, the V gene TRBV30; TRBD1 aligns across 9 bases. Unmatched junction bases numbered 9, after V lost 4 bases and J lost 3 bases. This CDR3 has 16 amino acids. Germline CDR1 is GTSNPN and CDR2 is SVGIG (reference sequence). CDR3 loop: CAWKTGQGNANEKLFF. The CDR3 nucleotides are TGTGCCTGGAAAACCGGACAGGGGAATGCTAATGAAAAACTGTTTTTT.

This clone was counted only a few times. This chain connects TRBV6-6 to TRBJ2-1; D might be TRBD1 (6 bases). Germline values: CDR1 MNHNY, CDR2 SVGAGI (reference sequence). Trimming shortened V by 5 bases and J by 6 bases, and 17 bases separated the two germline ends. The CDR3 loop spans 15 amino acids. CDR3 nucleotides: TGTGCCAGCAGTCGAACAGGGACCCACCCCAATGAGCAGTTCTTC. Protein sequence: CASSRTGTHPNEQFF.

The chain has TRBV4-2 and TRBJ1-4; no definite D call. V was clipped by 0 bases and J by 6 bases, with 17 bases between them. CDR3 length: 17 residues. The germline CDR1 and CDR2 sequences are LGHNA and YNFKEQ. The CDR3 loop is CASSQDFGRGLDEKLFF. The CDR3 DNA reads as TGTGCCAGCAGCCAAGATTTTGGGAGAGGGCTTGATGAAAAACTGTTTTTT.

The chain joins TRBV2 to TRBJ1-2, with unresolved D. CDR3 length: 12 amino acids. From germline, CDR1 is SNHLY and CDR2 FYNNEI. With 7 bases removed from V and 5 bases from J, the gap between germline ends came to 11 bases. This CDR3 reads CASTLRRYGYTF. CDR3 DNA: TGTGCCAGCACTCTACGGAGGTATGGCTACACCTTC. The whole variable domain, filled in from reference TRBV2 and TRBJ1-2, reads EPEVTQTPSHQVTQMGQEVILRCVPISNHLYFYWYRQILGQKVEFLVSFYNNEISEKSEIFDDQFSVERPDGSNFTLKIRSTKLEDSAMYFCASTLRRYGYTFGSGTRLTVV.

The rearrangement uses TRBV5-1 and TRBJ1-2; unclear D gene. Between the trimmed V and J ends, which lost 4 bases and 2 bases, there was a span of 6 bases. The CDR3 runs 12 residues. CDR1 and CDR2 from the germline V gene are SGHRS and YFSETQ. This CDR3 reads CASSGTNYGYTF. CDR3 in DNA: TGCGCCAGCAGCGGCACGAACTATGGCTACACCTTC.

The rearrangement joins TRBV7-2 to TRBJ1-1, with D maybe TRBD1 (5 bases). Germline CDR1 reads SGHTA; CDR2 reads FQGNSA. The CDR3 has 15 amino acids. Deletions cut 2 bases from V and 0 bases from J, with 10 bases between. This chain's CDR3 is CASSLWAGLNTEAFF. The CDR3 region has the DNA TGTGCCAGCAGCTTATGGGCGGGGCTGAACACTGAAGCTTTCTTT.

The V and J genes are TRBV19 and TRBJ2-1, with D possibly TRBD2 on 6 matching bases. This CDR3 is built from 16 residues. The germline V gene encodes CDR1 LNHDA and CDR2 SQIVND (reference sequence). V shed 1 base and J shed 7 bases, with 17 bases lying between them. The CDR3 DNA reads TGTGCCAGTAGTATAGGTGCCGGCGGGATGGTTAATGAGCAGTTCTTC. It yields the protein CASSIGAGGMVNEQFF.